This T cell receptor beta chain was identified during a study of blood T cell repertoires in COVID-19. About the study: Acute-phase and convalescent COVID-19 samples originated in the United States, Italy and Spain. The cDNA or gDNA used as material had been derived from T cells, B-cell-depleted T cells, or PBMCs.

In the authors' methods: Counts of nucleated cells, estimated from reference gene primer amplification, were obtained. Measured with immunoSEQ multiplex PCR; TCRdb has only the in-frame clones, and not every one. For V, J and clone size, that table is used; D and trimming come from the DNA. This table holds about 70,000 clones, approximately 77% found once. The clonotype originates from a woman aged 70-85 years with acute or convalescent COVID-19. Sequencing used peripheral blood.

CDR3 in amino acids: CASSGRKGGRATEAFF. CDR3 bases: TGTGCCAGCAGTGGACGGAAGGGGGGGCGCGCAACTGAAGCTTTCTTT. The chain uses TRBV7-9 and TRBJ1-1; a possible D gene is TRBD1 (6 bases). The germline V gene has CDR1 SEHNR and CDR2 FQNEAQ (reference sequence). Deletions cut 6 bases from V and 5 bases from J, with 22 bases between. The CDR3 runs to 16 residues.